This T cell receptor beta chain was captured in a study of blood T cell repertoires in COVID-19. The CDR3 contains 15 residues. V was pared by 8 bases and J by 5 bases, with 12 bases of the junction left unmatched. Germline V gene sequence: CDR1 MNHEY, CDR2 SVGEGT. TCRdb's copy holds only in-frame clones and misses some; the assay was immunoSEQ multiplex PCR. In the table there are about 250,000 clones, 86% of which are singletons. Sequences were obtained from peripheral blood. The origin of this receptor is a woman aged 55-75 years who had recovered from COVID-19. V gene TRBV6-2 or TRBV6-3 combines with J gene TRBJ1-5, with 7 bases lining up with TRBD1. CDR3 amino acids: CASRRPGGTDQPQHF. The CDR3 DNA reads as TGTGCCAGCCGCCGACCAGGGGGGACGGATCAGCCCCAGCATTTT.